Listed here are 10 T cell receptor beta chains from one sample, sequenced in a study of T cells in localized non-small cell lung cancer. TCRdb's table, derived via immunoSEQ multiplex PCR, lists solely in-frame clones and lacks some. The sample contains about 1,800 clones, 35% to 45% of which appear only once. The source material was lung tumor tissue, sampled before any cancer treatment. Receptor source: a female donor aged 60 or older with stage I lung adenocarcinoma.

The rearrangement links TRBV28 to TRBJ1-5; TRBD1 aligns across 10 bases. The CDR3 is 14 amino acids. V shed 5 bases, J shed 6 bases, and the junction held 4 bases outside the gene matches. Germline CDR1 and CDR2: MDHEN and SYDVKM. CDR3 residues: CASSQTGGSQPQHF. The CDR3 DNA sequence: TGTGCCAGCAGTCAGACAGGGGGCAGTCAGCCCCAGCATTTT.

In this sample, this clone turned up a few times. A junction end diverges from the germline sequence, so it may reflect a read error. The genes are TRBV6-8 and TRBJ2-3; TRBD1 matches at 8 bases. The CDR3 sequence is 14 residues long. Germline CDR1 reads MNHGY; CDR2 reads SAAAGT. CDR3 region: CAISPGQDTDTQYF. The CDR3, as DNA: TGTGCCATCAGTCCGGGACAGGACACAGATACGCAGTATTTT.

CDR3 residues: CASSIRAKNTEAFF. For the CDR3, the DNA is TGTGCCAGTAGTATACGCGCGAAGAACACTGAAGCTTTCTTT. This chain connects TRBV19 to TRBJ1-1; D gene ambiguous. This CDR3 has 14 residues. V lost 2 bases, J lost 1 base, and 8 bases lay in between. Germline V gene lookup returns CDR1 LNHDA and CDR2 SQIVND (reference sequence).

This clone was seen once. The chain combines TRBV19 with TRBJ1-2, with D possibly TRBD1 on 6 matching bases. Per germline, CDR1 LNHDA and CDR2 SQIVND (reference sequence). The CDR3 runs 13 residues. V lost 3 bases, J lost 8 bases, and 13 bases lay in between. Here the CDR3 DNA reads TGTGCCAGTAGTATCTGGGGGCATCGAGGCTACACCTTC. This codes for CASSIWGHRGYTF.

This clone was found once. This chain joins TRBV28 and TRBJ2-2; 8 bases map to TRBD1. This CDR3 is 15 amino acids long. CDR1 and CDR2 from the germline V gene are MDHEN and SYDVKM. The V segment lost 3 bases and the J segment 3 bases; nucleotides outside the gene matches: 3. CDR3 sequence: CASSFRDRYTGELFF. As DNA, the CDR3 is TGTGCCAGCAGTTTCCGGGACAGGTACACCGGGGAGCTGTTTTTT.

By frequency in the sample, this clone is medium-sized. The chain combines TRBV10-3 with TRBJ2-1; no reliable D call. Germline CDR1 ENHRY, CDR2 SYGVKD. V was clipped by 0 bases and J by 4 bases, with 10 bases between them. There are 15 residues in the CDR3. DNA for the CDR3: TGTGCCATCAGTGAGTCGGGTCTGCAATACAATGAGCAGTTCTTC. It is translated as CAISESGLQYNEQFF.

This clone is medium-sized in the sample. This chain joins TRBV11-3 and TRBJ1-5; no reliable D call. Trimming stripped 3 bases from V and 5 bases from J, with 11 bases between. CDR3 length: 14 amino acids. Germline values: CDR1 SGHNT, CDR2 YENEEA. The CDR3: CASSLVYRDQPQHF. The DNA for the CDR3 is TGTGCCAGCAGCTTGGTATACAGAGATCAGCCCCAGCATTTT.

The chain employs TRBV18 and TRBJ2-7, with a tentative D call TRBD1 (6 bases). Per germline, CDR1 KGHSH and CDR2 LQKENI. The CDR3 extends over 13 amino acids. The V gene lost 4 bases and the J gene lost 1 base, with 8 bases spanning the gap. CDR3 bases: TGTGCCAGCTCACTCGGGACATCCTACGAGCAGTACGTC. This gives the protein CASSLGTSYEQYV.

Within the sample, this clone is medium-sized (0.01 to 0.1%). This sequence joins TRBV9 and TRBJ2-2; D is undetermined. Trimming shortened V by 4 bases and J by 2 bases, and 18 bases separated the two germline ends. This CDR3 has 17 residues. Looked up from germline, CDR1 is SGDLS and CDR2 is YYNGEE. The CDR3 nucleotides read TGTGCCAGCAGCTCCACCTGGGCAGGAAGAAACACCGGGGAGCTGTTTTTT. Encoded protein: CASSSTWAGRNTGELFF.

V and J are TRBV29-1 and TRBJ2-2, with TRBD1 matching 10 bases. V shed 6 bases, J shed 5 bases, and the junction held 3 bases outside the gene matches. The CDR3 consists of 13 residues. Germline V lookup: CDR1 SQVTM, CDR2 ANQGSEA. The CDR3 nucleotides are TGCAGCGTGGGGACAGGGGTAACCGGGGAGCTGTTTTTT. This codes for CSVGTGVTGELFF.